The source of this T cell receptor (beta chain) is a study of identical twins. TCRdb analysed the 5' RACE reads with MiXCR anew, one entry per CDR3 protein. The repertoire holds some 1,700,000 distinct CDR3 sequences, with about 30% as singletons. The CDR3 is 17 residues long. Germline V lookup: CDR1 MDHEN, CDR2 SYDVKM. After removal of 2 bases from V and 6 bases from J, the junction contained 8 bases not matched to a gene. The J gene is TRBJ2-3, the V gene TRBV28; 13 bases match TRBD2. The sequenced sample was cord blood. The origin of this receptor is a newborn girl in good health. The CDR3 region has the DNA TGTGCCAGCAGTTTACCACATACTAGCGGGAGGGCCGATACGCAGTATTTT. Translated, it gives CASSLPHTSGRADTQYF.